The 20 T cell receptor beta chains reported below all come from one sample, sequenced in a study of blood T cell repertoires in COVID-19. Repertoires were generated with immunoSEQ multiplex PCR, while TCRdb's copy carries only in-frame clones and drops some. The sample shows 200,000 to 250,000 clones, about 86% of them seen only once. The sample consisted of peripheral blood. Receptor source: a man older than 75 with acute or convalescent COVID-19.

This clone was counted once. The CDR3 DNA is TGTGCCAGCAGCTTGGGAGTTCTAACAGTCGGATCCGGGGAGCTGTTTTTT. Protein: CASSLGVLTVGSGELFF. The chain combines TRBV5-5 with TRBJ2-2, with D unclear. Germline V CDR1 and CDR2: SGHKS, YYEKEE (reference sequence). V was trimmed by 0 bases and J by 6 bases, leaving 18 bases between them. The CDR3 contains 17 residues.

The chain uses TRBV6-2 or TRBV6-3 and TRBJ2-7; 10 nucleotides agree with TRBD1. J was trimmed by 3 bases and V by 2 bases; bases with no gene match: 7. Germline V gene lookup returns CDR1 MNHEY and CDR2 SVGEGT. The CDR3 covers 16 residues. The CDR3 loop reads CASSYRPGTGDYEQYF. CDR3 coding DNA: TGTGCCAGCAGTTACCGGCCCGGGACAGGGGACTACGAGCAGTACTTC.

This chain connects TRBV25-1 to TRBJ2-7; perhaps TRBD2 as D (5 bases). CDR1 and CDR2 from the germline V gene are MGHDK and SYGVNS. The CDR3 consists of 11 residues. CDR3 residues: CAGFGVYEQYF. The CDR3 bases are TGTGCAGGTTTCGGGGTCTACGAGCAGTACTTC.

CDR3 sequence (DNA): TGTGCCACGACGACTAGCGGGAACACCGGGGAGCTGTTTTTT. It yields the protein CATTTSGNTGELFF. This chain connects TRBV19 to TRBJ2-2; 9 bases line up with TRBD2. CDR1 is LNHDA, CDR2 SQIVND, per germline (reference sequence). V dropped 10 bases and J dropped 1; count of bases not matched to a gene: 4. The CDR3 spans 14 residues.

The chain is built from TRBV20-1 and TRBJ1-2; no firm D call. The CDR3 runs to 15 residues. Germline V gene data show CDR1 as DFQATT and CDR2 as SNEGSKA (reference sequence). Trimming shortened V by 3 bases and J by 3 bases, and 17 bases separated the two germline ends. CDR3 sequence: CSASRSGEVYYGYTF. CDR3 in DNA: TGCAGTGCTAGTCGTTCCGGGGAGGTTTACTATGGCTACACCTTC.

The chain links TRBV6-1 to TRBJ2-1; D unresolved. CDR1 and CDR2 from the germline V gene are MNHNS and SASEGT. Trimming left V 1 base short and J 10 bases short, with 17 bases between. This CDR3 is built from 15 residues. CDR3 sequence reads: CASSEGGHGSKEQFF. Written as DNA, the CDR3 is TGTGCCAGCAGTGAAGGCGGCCACGGCAGTAAGGAGCAGTTCTTC.

The V call is TRBV5-4, the J call TRBJ2-1; D is perhaps TRBD1 (5 bases). The CDR3 has 14 amino acids. CDR1 is SGHNT and CDR2 is YYREEE in the germline V gene (reference sequence). The V end lost 1 base, the J end lost 15 bases, and 20 bases lay between the germline ends. Here the CDR3 DNA reads TGTGCCAGCAGCTTGAATCTGGGGCCGGTTAGTCCGTTCTTC. Protein: CASSLNLGPVSPFF.

The chain uses TRBV7-9 and TRBJ1-3; D gene unclear. This CDR3 is built from 15 residues. Germline lookup yields CDR1 SEHNR and CDR2 FQNEAQ (reference sequence). Trimming removed 0 bases at V and 3 bases at J, with 9 bases between. The CDR3 nucleotides are TGTGCCAGCAGCTTAGCGTGGAGGGATGGAAACACCATATATTTT. Translated, it gives CASSLAWRDGNTIYF.

The chain combines TRBV18 with TRBJ2-7; D perhaps matches TRBD2 (5 bases). The ends were cut back, 1 base at V and 5 bases at J, with 12 bases in the middle. Germline V lookup: CDR1 KGHSH, CDR2 LQKENI. This CDR3 region has 14 residues. In nucleotides, the CDR3 is TGTGCCAGCTCACCACGAAACCGGGAAGACGAGCAGTACTTC. Translating it yields CASSPRNREDEQYF.

The chain employs TRBV27 and TRBJ2-7; TRBD2 matches 14 bases. The CDR3 loop spans 14 amino acids. Losses at the gene ends were 6 bases for V and 5 bases for J; bases not matched to a gene: 3. CDR1 MNHEY and CDR2 SMNVEV come from the germline V gene (reference sequence). The CDR3 sequence is CASRLGLAGDEQYF. CDR3 sequence (DNA): TGTGCCAGCAGACTGGGACTAGCGGGAGACGAGCAGTACTTC.

The rearrangement uses TRBV6-5 and TRBJ2-7, with TRBD1 identical over 9 bases. After removal of 6 bases from V and 1 base from J, the junction contained 4 bases not matched to a gene. CDR1 and CDR2 from the germline V gene are MNHEY and SVGAGI. The CDR3 is 14 amino acids. In DNA form, the CDR3 reads TGTGCCAGCAGCCCCGACAGGGGGTCCTACGAGCAGTACTTC. Its protein product is CASSPDRGSYEQYF.

The chain is built from TRBV28 and TRBJ1-4; 7 nucleotides match TRBD1. Trimming at V came to 0 bases and at J to 5 bases, leaving 6 bases not matched to a gene. This CDR3 contains 16 residues. CDR1 and CDR2 (germline): MDHEN, SYDVKM. The CDR3 loop is CASSLWSLTGNEKLFF. The CDR3 nucleotides are TGTGCCAGCAGTTTATGGTCCTTGACAGGGAATGAAAAACTGTTTTTT.

The chain joins TRBV30 to TRBJ1-5; 7 bases match TRBD1. CDR3 length: 15 residues. V was clipped by 3 bases and J by 5 bases; unmatched bases: 10. Germline V gene data show CDR1 as GTSNPN and CDR2 as SVGIG (reference sequence). The CDR3 DNA reads TGTGCCTGGAGCCGCTCCGGACAGGCTCATCAGCCCCAGCATTTT. Translation: CAWSRSGQAHQPQHF.

Only a few counts were recorded for this clone. This chain connects TRBV19 to TRBJ1-5; perhaps TRBD1 as D (5 bases). V lost 4 bases and J 0 bases, leaving 7 bases between the germline ends. Germline CDR1 reads LNHDA; CDR2 reads SQIVND (reference sequence). This CDR3 has 14 amino acids. For the CDR3, the DNA is TGTGCCAGTAGTACAGGGATTAGCAATCAGCCCCAGCATTTT. It yields the protein CASSTGISNQPQHF.

The chain carries TRBV3-1 (or the pseudogene TRBV3-2) and TRBJ1-3; no clear D gene. Between the trimmed V and J ends, which lost 1 base and 2 bases, there was a span of 12 bases. Germline V lookup: CDR1 LGHDT, CDR2 YNNKEL (reference sequence). The CDR3 sequence is 16 residues long. CDR3 nucleotide sequence: TGTGCCAGCAGCCAAGCCGGGTCCAGCACTGGAAACACCATATATTTT. It yields the protein CASSQAGSSTGNTIYF.

The chain is built from TRBV4-2 and TRBJ2-3, with TRBD2 matching 7 bases. CDR1 and CDR2 from the germline V gene are LGHNA and YNFKEQ. The V segment lost 0 bases and the J segment 1 base; nucleotides outside the gene matches: 4. The CDR3 covers 16 residues. CDR3 nucleotide sequence: TGTGCCAGCAGCCAAGACCTAGCGGAGCGCACAGATACGCAGTATTTT. As protein: CASSQDLAERTDTQYF.

The V call is TRBV11-2, the J call TRBJ2-2, with D unclear. Looked up from germline, CDR1 is SGHAT and CDR2 is FQNNGV. The CDR3 length is 13 residues. V lost 1 base, J lost 6 bases, and 6 bases lay in between. DNA of the CDR3: TGTGCCAGCAGCTTAGCCGCAGCCGGGGAGCTGTTTTTT. Translating it yields CASSLAAAGELFF.

The V call is TRBV5-5, the J call TRBJ1-4; TRBD1 agrees at 9 bases. V lost 2 bases and J lost 5; bases outside the gene matches: 1. The CDR3 is 14 residues long. CDR1 is SGHKS, CDR2 YYEKEE, per germline (reference sequence). CDR3 residues: CASSFGQGNEKLFF. CDR3 in DNA: TGTGCCAGCAGCTTTGGACAGGGGAATGAAAAACTGTTTTTT. Drawing the rest from reference TRBV5-5 and TRBJ1-4, the complete variable domain is DAGVTQSPTHLIKTRGQQVTLRCSPISGHKSVSWYQQVLGQGPQFIFQYYEKEERGRGNFPDRFSARQFPNYSSELNVNALLLGDSALYLCASSFGQGNEKLFFGSGTQLSVL.

The chain is built from TRBV6-5 and TRBJ2-4, with D tentatively TRBD1 (6 bases). The CDR3 has 14 amino acids. Per germline, CDR1 MNHEY and CDR2 SVGAGI. Trimming took off 6 bases at V and 2 bases at J, with 11 bases between the two ends. DNA of the CDR3: TGTGCCAGCAGGCCCACAGGGACCAAAAACATTCAGTACTTC. This sequence encodes CASRPTGTKNIQYF.

The chain carries TRBV12-3 or TRBV12-4 and TRBJ1-2, with D unclear. The CDR3 loop spans 13 amino acids. The V end lost 3 bases, the J end lost 2 bases, and 7 bases lay between the germline ends. This CDR3 is CASSLRRNYGYTF. DNA of the CDR3: TGTGCCAGCAGTTTGAGGAGAAACTATGGCTACACCTTC.